This T cell receptor beta chain stems from a study of T cells in localized non-small cell lung cancer. Overall study findings and caveats: A raised T cell density in blood coincided with lengthier overall survival. In adjacent lung, a median about 54 of the top 100 tumor clones were found.

TCRdb keeps only in-frame clones here, not all; method: immunoSEQ multiplex PCR. The table lists 65,000 to 95,000 clones, around three quarters of them singletons. At least ten counts were recorded for this clone. Its antigen is as yet unknown. Germline V CDR1 and CDR2: SEHNR, FQNEAQ (reference sequence). Trimming stripped 5 bases from V and 0 bases from J, with 10 bases between. CDR3 length: 14 amino acids. The material sequenced was PBMCs, taken before any cancer treatment. The rearrangement joins TRBV7-9 to TRBJ1-1; a weak D match, TRBD1 (6 bases). This receptor was obtained from a man aged 40 to 69 with stage II squamous cell lung carcinoma. CDR3 sequence reads: CASSMTGLNTEAFF. In nucleotides, the CDR3 is TGTGCCAGCAGCATGACAGGCTTGAACACTGAAGCTTTCTTT.